These T cell receptor beta chains were read from a single sample in a study of blood T cell repertoires in COVID-19. Data came from immunoSEQ multiplex PCR; TCRdb stores just in-frame clones and leaves some out. The sample lists 21,000 or so clones, 75% to 95% seen once, with approximately 20% in the top ten. The specimen was peripheral blood. Every receptor here comes from a human donor in a cohort sampled during active COVID-19. The CDR3 runs from the conserved cysteine through the conserved F or W. Each record gives: J gene, D gene, clone size, V gene, CDR3 length, CDR3 DNA, CDR3 protein. A D gene is named only where the DNA matches it firmly. Only part of the rows carry a size: once, few, many, or a class if the clone is expanded.

j_call: TRBJ2-1; d_call: NA; clone_size: NA; v_call: TRBV5-4; cdr3_length: 14; cdr3_nt: TGTGCCAGCAGCTTTTCGCGGGGAGCCAATGAGCAGTTCTTC; cdr3_aa: CASSFSRGANEQFF
j_call: TRBJ1-2; d_call: NA; clone_size: NA; v_call: TRBV5-6; cdr3_length: 13; cdr3_nt: TGTGCCAGCAGCCCAGCGCGGGGAAGAGGCTACACCTTC; cdr3_aa: CASSPARGRGYTF
j_call: TRBJ1-1; d_call: NA; clone_size: once; v_call: TRBV9; cdr3_length: 16; cdr3_nt: TGTGCCAGCAGCCCAGACGGGGGGCGGATGGGCACTGAAGCTTTCTTT; cdr3_aa: CASSPDGGRMGTEAFF
j_call: TRBJ2-3; d_call: NA; clone_size: NA; v_call: TRBV21-1; cdr3_length: 17; cdr3_nt: TGTGCCAGCAGCTCGGCGGGGGAAACCACTAGCACAGATACGCAGTATTTT; cdr3_aa: CASSSAGETTSTDTQYF
j_call: TRBJ2-2; d_call: NA; clone_size: NA; v_call: TRBV24-1; cdr3_length: 14; cdr3_nt: TGTGCCACCAGGGGCGCAGGGAACACCGGGGAGCTGTTTTTT; cdr3_aa: CATRGAGNTGELFF
j_call: TRBJ2-3; d_call: TRBD2; clone_size: NA; v_call: TRBV6-4; cdr3_length: 17; cdr3_nt: TGTGCCAGCAGTGACGGTCTAGCGGGGGGGAATGCAGATACGCAGTATTTT; cdr3_aa: CASSDGLAGGNADTQYF
j_call: TRBJ1-2; d_call: NA; clone_size: NA; v_call: TRBV6-1; cdr3_length: 17; cdr3_nt: TGTGCCAGCAGTGAAGTCCTCTTACGACAGGATCCCTATGGCTACACCTTC; cdr3_aa: CASSEVLLRQDPYGYTF
j_call: TRBJ1-5; d_call: TRBD1; clone_size: NA; v_call: TRBV3-1/TRBV3-2; cdr3_length: 13; cdr3_nt: TGTGCCAGCAGCCTAACAGGGGATGGGAGCCAGCATTTT; cdr3_aa: CASSLTGDGSQHF
j_call: TRBJ1-1; d_call: TRBD1; clone_size: NA; v_call: TRBV5-8; cdr3_length: 16; cdr3_nt: TGTGCCAGCAGCTTGGGATCTGACAGGGGTTGGACTGAAGCTTTCTTT; cdr3_aa: CASSLGSDRGWTEAFF
j_call: TRBJ2-2; d_call: TRBD1; clone_size: NA; v_call: TRBV10-3; cdr3_length: 14; cdr3_nt: TGTGCCACCCGACAGGGACCGAACACCGGGGAGCTGTTTTTT; cdr3_aa: CATRQGPNTGELFF
j_call: TRBJ2-7; d_call: NA; clone_size: NA; v_call: TRBV2; cdr3_length: 12; cdr3_nt: TGTGCCAGCATCCCGAGCAATTACGAGCAGTACTTC; cdr3_aa: CASIPSNYEQYF
j_call: TRBJ1-5; d_call: NA; clone_size: NA; v_call: TRBV4-1; cdr3_length: 15; cdr3_nt: TGCGCCAGCAGCCAAGCCAGGGCGGGCAATCAGCCCCAGCATTTT; cdr3_aa: CASSQARAGNQPQHF
j_call: TRBJ1-2; d_call: TRBD1; clone_size: few; v_call: TRBV6-5; cdr3_length: 14; cdr3_nt: TGTGCCAGCAGTTACTCGGACAGGGTGGGTGGCTACACCTTC; cdr3_aa: CASSYSDRVGGYTF
j_call: TRBJ2-4; d_call: TRBD1; clone_size: NA; v_call: TRBV6-5; cdr3_length: 13; cdr3_nt: TGTGCCAGCAGTTACGGTTGGGGGACAGGGAGATACTTC; cdr3_aa: CASSYGWGTGRYF
j_call: TRBJ2-1; d_call: TRBD1; clone_size: NA; v_call: TRBV4-2; cdr3_length: 17; cdr3_nt: TGTGCCAGCAGCCAAGTGTTCGGGACAGGGACTTTCATTGAGCAGTTCTTC; cdr3_aa: CASSQVFGTGTFIEQFF
j_call: TRBJ2-6; d_call: NA; clone_size: NA; v_call: TRBV19; cdr3_length: 15; cdr3_nt: TGTGCCAGTAGTGTGACAGGCTCTGGGGCCAACGTCCTGACTTTC; cdr3_aa: CASSVTGSGANVLTF
j_call: TRBJ1-5; d_call: TRBD1; clone_size: NA; v_call: TRBV5-1; cdr3_length: 14; cdr3_nt: TGCGCCAGCAGCGCGGGACAGTCCAATCAGCCCCAGCATTTT; cdr3_aa: CASSAGQSNQPQHF
j_call: TRBJ1-2; d_call: TRBD1; clone_size: NA; v_call: TRBV6-5; cdr3_length: 12; cdr3_nt: TGTGCCATCCTGGACAGGGAGTATGGCTACACCTTC; cdr3_aa: CAILDREYGYTF
j_call: TRBJ2-2; d_call: NA; clone_size: NA; v_call: TRBV7-2; cdr3_length: 13; cdr3_nt: TGTGCCAGCAGCCGGAGAGGCACCGGGGAGCTGTTTTTT; cdr3_aa: CASSRRGTGELFF
j_call: TRBJ1-1; d_call: NA; clone_size: NA; v_call: TRBV10-3; cdr3_length: 11; cdr3_nt: TGTGCCATCAGTGATAACTTGGAAGCTTTCTTT; cdr3_aa: CAISDNLEAFF
j_call: TRBJ2-2; d_call: NA; clone_size: once; v_call: TRBV19; cdr3_length: 18; cdr3_nt: TGTGCCAGTAGTATAGATCGAAACAGGGTAATCTATCCCGGGGAGCTGTTTTTT; cdr3_aa: CASSIDRNRVIYPGELFF
j_call: TRBJ1-5; d_call: TRBD1; clone_size: NA; v_call: TRBV19; cdr3_length: 14; cdr3_nt: TGTGCCACTTCGGGACAGGGCCTCTATCAGCCCCAGCATTTT; cdr3_aa: CATSGQGLYQPQHF
j_call: TRBJ1-6; d_call: TRBD1; clone_size: NA; v_call: TRBV7-9; cdr3_length: 15; cdr3_nt: TGTGCCAGCAGCCCGCGGGGACAGGGGTATTCACCCCTCCACTTT; cdr3_aa: CASSPRGQGYSPLHF
j_call: TRBJ2-7; d_call: NA; clone_size: NA; v_call: TRBV11-2; cdr3_length: 13; cdr3_nt: TGTGCCAGCAGCTCCCAGGGGCCCTACGAGCAGTACTTC; cdr3_aa: CASSSQGPYEQYF